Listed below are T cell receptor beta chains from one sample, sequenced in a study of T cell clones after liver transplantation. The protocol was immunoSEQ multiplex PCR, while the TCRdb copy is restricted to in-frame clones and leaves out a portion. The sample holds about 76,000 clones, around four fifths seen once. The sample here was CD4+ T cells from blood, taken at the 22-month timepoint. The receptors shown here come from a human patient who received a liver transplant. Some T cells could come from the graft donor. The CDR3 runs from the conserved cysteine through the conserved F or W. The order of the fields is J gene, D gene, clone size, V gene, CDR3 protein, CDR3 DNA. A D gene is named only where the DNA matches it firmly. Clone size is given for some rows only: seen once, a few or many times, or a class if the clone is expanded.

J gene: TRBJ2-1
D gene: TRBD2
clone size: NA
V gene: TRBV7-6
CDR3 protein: CASSLGPQRGHNEQFF
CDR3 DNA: TGTGCCAGCAGCTTAGGACCCCAGCGGGGGCACAATGAGCAGTTCTTC

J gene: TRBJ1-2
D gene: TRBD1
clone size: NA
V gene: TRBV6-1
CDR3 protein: CASTGTGGVGYTF
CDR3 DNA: TGTGCCAGCACCGGGACAGGGGGCGTAGGCTACACCTTC

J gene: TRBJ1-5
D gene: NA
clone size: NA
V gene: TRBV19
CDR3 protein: CASSKGTGDISNQPQHF
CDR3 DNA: TGTGCCAGTAGTAAGGGAACAGGAGATATTAGCAATCAGCCCCAGCATTTT

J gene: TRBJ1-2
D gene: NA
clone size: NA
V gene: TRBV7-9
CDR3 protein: CASSLNTGTEAYGYTF
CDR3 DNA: TGTGCCAGCAGCTTAAATACCGGGACGGAGGCATATGGCTACACCTTC

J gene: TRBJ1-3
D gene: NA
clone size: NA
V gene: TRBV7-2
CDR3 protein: CASSPYLSNTIYF
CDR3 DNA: TGTGCCAGCAGCCCTTACTTGTCTAACACCATATATTTT

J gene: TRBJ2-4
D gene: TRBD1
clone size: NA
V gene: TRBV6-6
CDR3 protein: CASSWDRVNIQYF
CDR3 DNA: TGTGCCAGCAGTTGGGACAGGGTGAACATTCAGTACTTC

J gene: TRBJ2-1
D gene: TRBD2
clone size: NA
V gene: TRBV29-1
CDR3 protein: CSASGPTYNEQFF
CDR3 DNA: TGCAGCGCTAGCGGGCCTACCTACAATGAGCAGTTCTTC

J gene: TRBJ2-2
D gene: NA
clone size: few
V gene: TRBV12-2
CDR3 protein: CASRLVQGNTGELFF
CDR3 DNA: TGTGCAAGTCGCTTAGTTCAGGGGAACACCGGGGAGCTGTTTTTT

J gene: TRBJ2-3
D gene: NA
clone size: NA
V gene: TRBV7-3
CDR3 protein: CASSLNSRTDTQYF
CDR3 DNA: TGTGCCAGCAGCTTAAATAGCCGCACAGATACGCAGTATTTT

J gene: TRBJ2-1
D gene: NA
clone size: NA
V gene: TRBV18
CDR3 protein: CASSLAPPRAFYNEQFF
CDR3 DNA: TGTGCCAGCTCCCTGGCCCCCCCGCGGGCCTTCTACAATGAGCAGTTCTTC

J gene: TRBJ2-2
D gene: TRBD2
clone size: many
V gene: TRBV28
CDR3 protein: CASSLNGLADRNTGELFF
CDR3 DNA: TGTGCCAGCAGTCTTAACGGACTAGCGGACAGAAACACCGGGGAGCTGTTTTTT

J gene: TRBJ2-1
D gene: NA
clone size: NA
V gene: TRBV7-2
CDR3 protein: CASSLVGYNEQFF
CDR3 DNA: TGTGCCAGCAGCTTAGTCGGGTACAATGAGCAGTTCTTC

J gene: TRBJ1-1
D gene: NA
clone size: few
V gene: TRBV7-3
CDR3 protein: CASSPTLGAGREAFF
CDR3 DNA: TGTGCCAGCAGCCCTACTCTAGGGGCAGGCCGTGAAGCTTTCTTT

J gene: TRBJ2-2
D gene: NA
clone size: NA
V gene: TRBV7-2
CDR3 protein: CASSSDTGELFF
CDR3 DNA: TGTGCCAGCAGCTCCGACACCGGGGAGCTGTTTTTT

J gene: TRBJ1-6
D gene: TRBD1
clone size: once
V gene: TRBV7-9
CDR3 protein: CASSSTGGSRSPLHF
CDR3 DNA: TGTGCCAGCAGCTCGACAGGGGGCTCGCGTTCACCCCTCCACTTT

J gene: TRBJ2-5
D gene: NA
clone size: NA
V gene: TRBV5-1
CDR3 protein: CASSFSSQETQYF
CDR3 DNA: TGCGCCAGCAGCTTCAGCAGTCAAGAGACCCAGTACTTC

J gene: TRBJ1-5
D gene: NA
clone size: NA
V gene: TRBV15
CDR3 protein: CATSRERLGQPQHF
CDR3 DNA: TGTGCCACCAGCAGAGAGAGGTTAGGTCAGCCCCAGCATTTT

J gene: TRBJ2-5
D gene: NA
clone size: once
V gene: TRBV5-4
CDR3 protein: CASSLVGAWETQYF
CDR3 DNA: TGTGCCAGCAGCTTGGTAGGGGCTTGGGAGACCCAGTACTTC

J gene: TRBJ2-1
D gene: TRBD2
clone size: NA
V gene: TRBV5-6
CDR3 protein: CASSPLGGAVYNEQFF
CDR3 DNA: TGTGCCAGCAGCCCGCTCGGGGGGGCCGTGTACAATGAGCAGTTCTTC

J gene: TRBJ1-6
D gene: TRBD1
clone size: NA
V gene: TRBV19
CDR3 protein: CASSSGQGISPLHF
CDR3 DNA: TGTGCCAGTAGTTCGGGACAGGGGATTTCACCCCTCCACTTT

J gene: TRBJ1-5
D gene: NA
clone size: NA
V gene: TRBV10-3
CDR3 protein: CAIDRNRGGNQPQHF
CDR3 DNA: TGTGCCATCGATAGGAATAGGGGGGGTAATCAGCCCCAGCATTTT

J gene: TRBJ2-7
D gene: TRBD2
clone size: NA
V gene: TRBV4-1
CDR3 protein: CASSRGFEGLAYEQYF
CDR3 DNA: TGCGCCAGCAGCCGAGGCTTTGAGGGACTAGCCTACGAGCAGTACTTC

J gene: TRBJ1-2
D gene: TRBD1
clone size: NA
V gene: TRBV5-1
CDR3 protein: CASSLGGQGVSYTF
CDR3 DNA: TGCGCCAGCAGCTTGGGCGGACAGGGGGTGAGCTACACCTTC

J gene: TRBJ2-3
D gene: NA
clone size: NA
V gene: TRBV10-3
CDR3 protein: CALSPDTDTQYF
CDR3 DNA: TGTGCCCTCAGTCCGGATACAGATACGCAGTATTTT

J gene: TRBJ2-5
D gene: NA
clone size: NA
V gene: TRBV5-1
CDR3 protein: CASSVERATQETQYF
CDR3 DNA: TGCGCCAGCAGCGTAGAGAGGGCTACCCAAGAGACCCAGTACTTC

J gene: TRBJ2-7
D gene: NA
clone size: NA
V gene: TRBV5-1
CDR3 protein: CASSLETRDTSYEQYF
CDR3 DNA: TGCGCCAGCAGCCTTGAAACCCGGGACACCTCCTACGAGCAGTACTTC

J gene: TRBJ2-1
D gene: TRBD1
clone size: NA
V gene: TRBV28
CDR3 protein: CASTGTGSRNEQFF
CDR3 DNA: TGTGCCAGCACCGGGACAGGGTCACGCAATGAGCAGTTCTTC

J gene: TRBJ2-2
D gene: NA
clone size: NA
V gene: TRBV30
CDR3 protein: CASGGEVGTGELFF
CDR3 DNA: TGTGCCTCGGGTGGCGAGGTGGGCACCGGGGAGCTGTTTTTT

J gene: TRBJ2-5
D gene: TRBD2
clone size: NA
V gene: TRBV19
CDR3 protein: CASRGVRSGSSETQYF
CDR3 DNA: TGTGCCAGTAGAGGGGTTCGGAGCGGGAGTTCAGAGACCCAGTACTTC

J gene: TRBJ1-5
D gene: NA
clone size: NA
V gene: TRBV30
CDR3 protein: CAWSPTYGSNQPQHF
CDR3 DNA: TGTGCCTGGAGTCCTACTTATGGAAGCAATCAGCCCCAGCATTTT

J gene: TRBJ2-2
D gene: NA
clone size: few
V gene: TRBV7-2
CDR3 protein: CASSLTGTNTGELFF
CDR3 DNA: TGTGCCAGCAGCTTAACGGGAACGAACACCGGGGAGCTGTTTTTT

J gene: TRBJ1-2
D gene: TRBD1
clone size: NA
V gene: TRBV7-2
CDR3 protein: CASSLWTGLGRGYTF
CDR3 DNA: TGTGCCAGCAGCTTATGGACAGGCCTTGGGAGGGGCTACACCTTC

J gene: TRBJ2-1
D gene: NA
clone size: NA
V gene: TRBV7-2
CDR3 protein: CASSLEGGYNEQFF
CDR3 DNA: TGTGCCAGCAGCTTAGAAGGGGGGTACAATGAGCAGTTCTTC